These 20 T cell receptor beta chains originate from one sample sequenced in a study of long-term antiretroviral therapy in people with HIV. Runs used v3.0 of the immunoSEQ assay and were done at survey level. Clones were read by immunoSEQ multiplex PCR, and TCRdb kept only the in-frame ones, dropping some. The data hold about 16,000 clones, with around nine tenths observed a single time. The sample in question was unsorted PBMCs, obtained 6.9 years after starting antiretroviral therapy. The receptors were sampled from a man over 45 with HIV.

The CDR3 DNA follows: TGTGCCAGTAGTACGTTACAGGTGGATGGCTACACCTTC. It yields the protein CASSTLQVDGYTF. J is TRBJ1-2 and V is TRBV19, with D possibly TRBD1 on 5 matching bases. In germline, CDR1 is LNHDA, CDR2 SQIVND (reference sequence). The V end lost 4 bases, the J end lost 6 bases, and 12 bases lay between the germline ends. The CDR3 runs 13 residues.

J is TRBJ2-7 and V is TRBV4-3; D is unclear. The V gene's germline CDR1 is LGHNA and CDR2 YSLEER. Deletions cut 0 bases from V and 4 bases from J, with 10 bases between. The CDR3 totals 14 residues. The CDR3 sequence is CASSQDLMGYEQYF. Here the CDR3 DNA reads TGCGCCAGCAGCCAAGATCTCATGGGGTACGAGCAGTACTTC.

The table lists this clone with a count of one. This chain joins TRBV5-1 and TRBJ1-4, with TRBD1 matching 7 bases. This CDR3 has 15 amino acids. Germline assignment: CDR1 SGHRS and CDR2 YFSETQ. The junction had 5 bases not matched to a gene; V was cut back by 2 bases and J by 4 bases. CDR3 protein: CASSFQTGFNEKLFF. CDR3 nucleotides: TGCGCCAGCAGCTTTCAGACAGGGTTTAATGAAAAACTGTTTTTT.

In this sample, this clone turned up once. This rearrangement joins TRBV2 to TRBJ1-5; D not certain. V was pared by 8 bases and J by 0 bases, with 8 bases between. The CDR3 has 13 amino acids. Germline CDR1 reads SNHLY; CDR2 reads FYNNEI. CDR3 amino acids: CASSGNSNQPQHF. CDR3 DNA: TGTGCCAGCTCTGGAAATAGCAATCAGCCCCAGCATTTT. Using reference TRBV2 and TRBJ1-5 for the parts outside the CDR3, the full variable domain is EPEVTQTPSHQVTQMGQEVILRCVPISNHLYFYWYRQILGQKVEFLVSFYNNEISEKSEIFDDQFSVERPDGSNFTLKIRSTKLEDSAMYFCASSGNSNQPQHFGDGTRLSIL.

By sample fraction, this clone is large. The chain carries TRBV2 and TRBJ2-3, with D hard to call. This CDR3 contains 12 residues. Trimming shortened V by 1 base and J by 6 bases, and 5 bases separated the two germline ends. Germline values: CDR1 SNHLY, CDR2 FYNNEI. The CDR3 bases are TGTGCCAGCAGTGAAGACATTGATACGCAGTATTTT. Protein sequence: CASSEDIDTQYF. The variable domain in full, completed from reference TRBV2 and TRBJ2-3, reads EPEVTQTPSHQVTQMGQEVILRCVPISNHLYFYWYRQILGQKVEFLVSFYNNEISEKSEIFDDQFSVERPDGSNFTLKIRSTKLEDSAMYFCASSEDIDTQYFGPGTRLTVL.

The chain uses TRBV27 and TRBJ2-7, with TRBD2 identical over 8 bases. The germline V gene has CDR1 MNHEY and CDR2 SMNVEV (reference sequence). This CDR3 comprises 14 residues. V was pared by 4 bases and J by 1 base, with 3 bases of the junction left unmatched. The CDR3 nucleotides read TGTGCCAGCAGTTATAGCGGGAATTCCTACGAGCAGTACTTC. It yields the protein CASSYSGNSYEQYF.

The count of this clone is one. The genes are TRBV11-1 and TRBJ1-3; D is ambiguous. The germline V and J ends were trimmed by 1 base and 2 bases, with 15 bases remaining between them. This CDR3 is built from 17 residues. Germline V gene data show CDR1 as SGHAT and CDR2 as FQDESV (reference sequence). The CDR3 bases are TGTGCCAGCAGCTTAGAAAGGGTTCCCGGACCTGGAAACACCATATATTTT. Residues: CASSLERVPGPGNTIYF. The full variable domain, rest sourced from reference TRBV11-1 and TRBJ1-3, is EAEVAQSPRYKITEKSQAVAFWCDPISGHATLYWYRQILGQGPELLVQFQDESVVDDSQLPKDRFSAERLKGVDSTLKIQPAELGDSAMYLCASSLERVPGPGNTIYFGEGSWLTVV.

The V call is TRBV5-4, the J call TRBJ2-1; 11 bases match TRBD2. The V gene end was trimmed by 4 bases and the J gene end by 5 bases; junction bases not matched to a gene: 8. Germline assignment: CDR1 SGHNT and CDR2 YYREEE (reference sequence). The CDR3 runs to 16 residues. The CDR3 bases are TGTGCCAGCAGCCAAGTTCTAGCGGGAGGAGACAATGAGCAGTTCTTC. Residues: CASSQVLAGGDNEQFF.

This rearrangement joins TRBV7-9 to TRBJ1-5, with D maybe TRBD1 (6 bases). Trimming removed 5 bases from V and 0 bases from J, with 17 bases in between. Looked up from germline, CDR1 is SEHNR and CDR2 is FQNEAQ (reference sequence). This CDR3 contains 17 residues. The CDR3 protein is CASSPTPGTFSNQPQHF. CDR3 nucleotides: TGTGCCAGCAGCCCAACGCCTGGGACATTTAGCAATCAGCCCCAGCATTTT.

V and J are TRBV7-2 and TRBJ1-5, with TRBD1 identical over 11 bases. V gave up 4 bases and J gave up 6 bases; unmatched junction bases: 8. CDR1 is SGHTA, CDR2 FQGNSA, per germline. CDR3 length: 16 residues. The DNA of the CDR3 is TGTGCCAGCAGCTCCCGGACAGGGGGCGCGGGTCAGCCCCAGCATTTT. This translates into CASSSRTGGAGQPQHF.

This clone showed up just once. V and J are TRBV28 and TRBJ2-7; D gene uncertain. The V end was cut by 4 bases, the J end by 1 base, with 11 bases between. CDR1 is MDHEN, CDR2 SYDVKM, per germline. The CDR3 extends over 14 amino acids. The CDR3 nucleotides are TGTGCCAGCAGTTCCCGGATTCCGTCCTACGAGCAGTACTTC. Translation gives CASSSRIPSYEQYF. Combining the CDR3 with reference TRBV28 and TRBJ2-7 gives the whole variable domain DVKVTQSSRYLVKRTGEKVFLECVQDMDHENMFWYRQDPGLGLRLIYFSYDVKMKEKGDIPEGYSVSREKKERFSLILESASTNQTSMYLCASSSRIPSYEQYFGPGTRLTVT.

The chain combines TRBV9 with TRBJ1-1; D is unclear. This CDR3 is built from 13 residues. Per the germline V gene, CDR1 is SGDLS and CDR2 is YYNGEE. V was shortened by 7 bases and J by 1 base, with 11 bases between the two germline ends. CDR3 sequence reads: CASSTTPNTEAFF. CDR3 nucleotides: TGTGCCAGCTCGACAACTCCGAACACTGAAGCTTTCTTT.

The rearrangement links TRBV7-8 to TRBJ1-2; the D is unclear. Trimming shortened V by 3 bases and J by 4 bases, and 12 bases separated the two germline ends. CDR3 length equals 14 residues. Germline CDR1 and CDR2: SGHVS and FQNEAQ. The CDR3 region has the DNA TGTGCCAGCAGCTTGAGTGCGGCGGGCTATGGCTACACCTTC. It is translated as CASSLSAAGYGYTF.

The V call is TRBV5-1, the J call TRBJ2-7; weak D call: TRBD1 (6 bases). This CDR3 is 15 amino acids long. CDR1 and CDR2 from the germline V gene are SGHRS and YFSETQ. V was pared by 2 bases and J by 1 base, with 13 bases between. The CDR3 protein is CASSLGQGPSYEQYF. In DNA, the CDR3 is TGCGCCAGCAGCTTAGGCCAGGGGCCTTCCTACGAGCAGTACTTC.

This chain connects TRBV28 to TRBJ1-1; D remains ambiguous. There are 15 residues in the CDR3. Trimming removed 2 bases at V and 1 base at J, with 11 bases between. The V gene's germline CDR1 is MDHEN and CDR2 SYDVKM. The CDR3 DNA reads TGTGCCAGCAGTTTAAGGGCCAGGAGGAACACTGAAGCTTTCTTT. Translated, it gives CASSLRARRNTEAFF.

This clone came up a few times. This chain connects TRBV15 to TRBJ2-5; TRBD2 matches 9 bases. CDR1 LNHNV and CDR2 YYDKDF come from the germline V gene (reference sequence). The ends lost 0 bases at V and 2 bases at J; junction bases unmatched: 13. The CDR3 length is 19 residues. DNA of the CDR3: TGTGCCACCAGCAGAGAATCCCTAGCGGGAACCGCAACACAAGAGACCCAGTACTTC. This sequence encodes CATSRESLAGTATQETQYF.

This chain joins TRBV11-3 and TRBJ1-3; unclear D gene. Trimming took off 0 bases at V and 0 bases at J, with 9 bases between the two ends. The CDR3 contains 16 residues. The germline CDR1 and CDR2 sequences are SGHNT and YENEEA. The CDR3 DNA reads TGTGCCAGCAGCTTAGATGGTACATACTCTGGAAACACCATATATTTT. Its protein product is CASSLDGTYSGNTIYF.

V is TRBV18 and J is TRBJ1-1, with 8 bases matching TRBD1. The V gene end was trimmed by 1 base and the J gene end by 5 bases; junction bases not matched to a gene: 9. Per germline, CDR1 KGHSH and CDR2 LQKENI. This CDR3 spans 16 amino acids. CDR3 residues: CASSPLGTGFITEAFF. As DNA, the CDR3 is TGTGCCAGCTCACCACTCGGGACAGGCTTTATTACTGAAGCTTTCTTT.

The V gene is TRBV11-3, the J gene TRBJ2-5, with D perhaps being TRBD1 or TRBD2 (5 bases each). The CDR3 covers 13 residues. Trimming removed 1 base at V and 5 bases at J, with 8 bases between. CDR1 is SGHNT, CDR2 YENEEA, per germline. CDR3 nucleotides: TGTGCCAGCAGCTTAGGAGGGGTGGAGACCCAGTACTTC. It yields the protein CASSLGGVETQYF.

V usage is TRBV7-3 and J usage is TRBJ2-6; a weak D match, TRBD1 (6 bases). The CDR3 has 16 residues. V dropped 2 bases and J dropped 0 bases, with 8 bases sitting between them. Looked up from germline, CDR1 is SGHTA and CDR2 is FQGTGA. As DNA, the CDR3 is TGTGCCAGCAGCTTAGACAGGTTCTCTGGGGCCAACGTCCTGACTTTC. It specifies CASSLDRFSGANVLTF.